Shown below are 12 T cell receptor beta chains from a single sample sequenced in a study of response to subunit inactivated influenza vaccine. TCRdb recomputed calls from the RT-PCR reads with MiXCR, one row per CDR3 protein. Found here are 450,000 to 600,000 distinct CDR3 sequences, approximately 7.8% of them singletons; the top ten hold about an eighth. Source: PBMCs from blood, taken less than 30 months after vaccination. The receptors stem from a man between 50 and 75 years old who received an inactivated influenza vaccine.

In this sample, this clonotype turned up a few times. The chain carries TRBV14 and TRBJ1-2, with TRBD1 as a possible D gene (5 bases). The CDR3 has 16 residues. The V gene lost 0 bases and the J gene lost 3 bases, with 14 bases spanning the gap. Germline CDR1 SGHDN, CDR2 FVKESK. The CDR3 region is CASSQDIRGPHYGYTF. The CDR3 region has the DNA TGTGCCAGCAGCCAAGATATAAGGGGACCGCACTATGGCTACACCTTC. Supplemented by reference TRBV14 and TRBJ1-2, the full variable domain reads EAGVTQFPSHSVIEKGQTVTLRCDPISGHDNLYWYRRVMGKEIKFLLHFVKESKQDESGMPNNRFLAERTGGTYSTLKVQPAELEDSGVYFCASSQDIRGPHYGYTFGSGTRLTVV.

This clonotype was counted only a few times. The chain recombines TRBV7-8 with TRBJ2-1; the D gene is possibly TRBD2 (5 bases). In germline, CDR1 is SGHVS, CDR2 FQNEAQ. This CDR3 comprises 15 residues. Trimming removed 8 bases at V and 4 bases at J, with 18 bases between. CDR3 protein: CASFGMEAPYNEQFF. DNA of the CDR3: TGTGCCAGCTTTGGGATGGAGGCGCCGTACAATGAGCAGTTCTTC.

This clonotype was detected ten times or more. The rearrangement joins TRBV20-1 to TRBJ2-1; 11 bases map to TRBD2. This CDR3 comprises 16 residues. The V gene end was trimmed by 2 bases and the J gene end by 9 bases; junction bases not matched to a gene: 12. Germline V gene lookup returns CDR1 DFQATT and CDR2 SNEGSKA (reference sequence). CDR3 DNA sequence: TGCAGTGCTAGATCCCCTTCTAGCGGGAGGCAGGGTGAGCAGTTCTTC. As protein: CSARSPSSGRQGEQFF.

Ten or more counts support this clonotype. The genes are TRBV4-3 and TRBJ1-1; the D gene is possibly TRBD1 (5 bases). The CDR3 sequence is 13 residues long. V was clipped by 0 bases and J by 10 bases, with 12 bases between them. Germline V CDR1 and CDR2: LGHNA, YSLEER. CDR3 loop: CASSQEPTAGAFF. In nucleotides, the CDR3 is TGCGCCAGCAGCCAAGAACCGACAGCGGGAGCTTTCTTT.

In its sample, this clonotype was seen a few times. J is TRBJ2-1 and V is TRBV7-9, with 8 bases that match TRBD1. The CDR3 loop spans 15 amino acids. The V segment lost 3 bases and the J segment 8 bases; nucleotides outside the gene matches: 9. Germline loops: CDR1 SEHNR, CDR2 FQNEAQ (reference sequence). As DNA, the CDR3 is TGTGCCAGCAGCTTGGACAGGGTTGGGGTCGATGAGCAGTTCTTC. As protein: CASSLDRVGVDEQFF.

This clonotype was detected ten times or more. The chain carries TRBV29-1 and TRBJ2-7, with D perhaps matching TRBD2 (6 bases). V dropped 1 base and J dropped 3 bases, with 13 bases sitting between them. Germline V gene sequence: CDR1 SQVTM, CDR2 ANQGSEA. This CDR3 has 14 residues. CDR3 amino acids: CSVEVAGSDYEQYF. The CDR3 DNA reads as TGCAGCGTTGAAGTCGCGGGGTCCGACTACGAGCAGTACTTC.

This clonotype was counted between two and nine times. The CDR3 is CSAREARGVWGGNQPQHF. CDR3 in DNA: TGCAGTGCTAGAGAAGCTCGTGGAGTGTGGGGCGGCAATCAGCCCCAGCATTTT. The genes are TRBV20-1 and TRBJ1-5, with a tentative D call TRBD1 (5 bases). V was trimmed by 0 bases and J by 2 bases, leaving 20 bases between them. CDR1 and CDR2 (germline): DFQATT, SNEGSKA (reference sequence). CDR3 length: 18 residues.

This clonotype was counted many times. The chain links TRBV20-1 to TRBJ2-7, with D possibly TRBD1 on 6 matching bases. Between the trimmed V and J ends, which lost 6 bases and 6 bases, there was a span of 18 bases. Germline CDR1 is DFQATT and CDR2 is SNEGSKA (reference sequence). This CDR3 region has 13 residues. The CDR3 region has the DNA TGCAGTGCGCCTCTAATGGGGGCGGCCGAGCAGTACTTC. Protein: CSAPLMGAAEQYF.

A few counts support this clonotype. V usage is TRBV2 and J usage is TRBJ2-3; no definite D call. The length of the CDR3 is 14 residues. V was pared by 10 bases and J by 0 bases, with 14 bases between. CDR1 SNHLY and CDR2 FYNNEI come from the germline V gene. CDR3 protein: CAIDGPQSTDTQYF. DNA of the CDR3: TGTGCCATCGACGGACCACAAAGCACAGATACGCAGTATTTT.

This clonotype was counted between two and nine times. CDR3 coding DNA: TGTGCCAGCAGCTCACTCGGGAGCACAGATACGCAGTATTTT. Translation gives CASSSLGSTDTQYF. The V and J genes are TRBV7-3 and TRBJ2-3; D gene ambiguous. V dropped 4 bases and J dropped 0 bases, with 8 bases sitting between them. Germline V gene lookup returns CDR1 SGHTA and CDR2 FQGTGA. There are 14 residues in the CDR3.

In its sample, this clonotype was seen many times. It is unclear where the CDR3 begins or ends on the DNA, so no DNA is shown, and the CDR3 is as TCRdb lists it. The J gene is TRBJ1-2, the V gene TRBV7-5; TRBD1, the table's D call, was not compared with the DNA. TRBV7-5 has pseudogene status. Both ends counted, the CDR3 spans 19 residues. CDR3 amino acids: CISVPGMERLDSQWYGYTF.

This clonotype was picked up a small number of times. The CDR3 coding sequence is TGTGCCAGCAGTCTACAACAGGGGTTCTCCTATGGCTACACCTTC. The encoded protein is CASSLQQGFSYGYTF. V gene TRBV28 combines with J gene TRBJ1-2; TRBD1 agrees at 7 bases. The CDR3 loop spans 15 amino acids. V shed 5 bases, J shed 4 bases, and the junction held 10 bases outside the gene matches. Germline values: CDR1 MDHEN, CDR2 SYDVKM.